This TCR beta chain was sequenced for a study of blood T cell repertoires in COVID-19. Looking at the study overall: Acute and convalescent COVID-19 samples came from the United States, Italy and Spain. T cells, B-cell-depleted T cells, or PBMCs provided the cDNA or gDNA that served as material.

Methods used by the authors: How many nucleated cells were present was estimated from reference gene primer amplification. Clones were sequenced by immunoSEQ multiplex PCR, and TCRdb holds only the in-frame ones, with some missing. The V and J calls and clone size are taken from that table; D and trimming were inferred from the DNA. The sample lists 150,000 to 200,000 clones; roughly 80% were seen once. In germline, CDR1 is SGHTA, CDR2 FQGTGA. V gave up 1 base and J gave up 6 bases, with 10 bases separating them. The CDR3 length is 13 residues. Input material: peripheral blood. The sequence was obtained from a man between 45 and 60 years old who had recovered from COVID-19. The chain is built from TRBV7-3 and TRBJ2-7; D is perhaps TRBD1 (5 bases). DNA for the CDR3: TGTGCCAGCAGCTTAATCTTTCAGGGCGAGCAGTACTTC. Encoded protein: CASSLIFQGEQYF.